The 25 T cell receptor beta chains below were found in one sample sequenced in a study of T cell clonality in common variable immunodeficiency. Repertoires were generated with immunoSEQ multiplex PCR, while TCRdb's copy carries only in-frame clones and drops some. This sample carries about 45,000 clones and no singletons, and about 9.4% goes to the top ten. Source material: peripheral blood mononuclear cells. The receptors derive from a person aged 18 to 70 in good health.

This clone has ten or more counts. The CDR3 end lies 3 residues beyond the end of the read and is filled in from the germline J gene. V gene TRBV7-6 combines with J gene TRBJ2-4, with 9 bases fitting TRBD2. The CDR3 loop spans 16 amino acids. V dropped 1 base and J dropped 6; count of bases not matched to a gene: 7. Looked up from germline, CDR1 is SGHVS and CDR2 is FNYEAQ. CDR3 in amino acids: CASSLGGSGGLNIQYF. The sequenced part of the CDR3 DNA is TGTGCCAGCAGCTTAGGGGGTAGCGGGGGCTTAAACATT.

This clone has at least ten counts. The CDR3 goes on 3 residues after the read ends, and that part is filled in from the germline J gene. This chain uses TRBV20-1 with TRBJ1-2; 7 bases agree with TRBD1. CDR3 length: 13 residues. The V and J ends lost 6 bases and 4 bases, in that order; junction bases with no gene match: 8. Germline values: CDR1 DFQATT, CDR2 SNEGSKA (reference sequence). The CDR3 loop reads CSAWDSGSYGYTF. The part of the CDR3 DNA that was read is TGCAGTGCCTGGGACAGCGGAAGCTATGGC.

This clone was seen repeatedly, ten times or more. Read data end 3 residues before the CDR3 end; the end is taken from the germline J gene. The V gene is TRBV4-1, the J gene TRBJ1-2; TRBD1 matches at 9 bases. Germline V CDR1 and CDR2: MGHRA, YSYEKL. V shed 4 bases and J 4 bases; nucleotides not matched to a gene: 4. This CDR3 has 14 amino acids. CDR3 amino acids: CASSRRQGGYGYTF. CDR3 DNA, as far as it was read: TGCGCCAGCAGCCGCAGACAGGGGGGCTATGGC.

This clone was found many times. The read terminates 3 residues ahead of where the CDR3 ends, so the germline J gene completes it. The chain employs TRBV5-1 and TRBJ2-3, with D tentatively TRBD2 (6 bases). This CDR3 spans 15 amino acids. The germline V and J ends were trimmed by 4 bases and 0 bases, with 12 bases remaining between them. Germline V CDR1 and CDR2: SGHRS, YFSETQ. The covered CDR3 bases are TGCGCCAGCAGCCGGGCGGGAACTAGCACAGATACG. Protein product: CASSRAGTSTDT. The whole CDR3 region reads CASSRAGTSTDTQYF.

This clone was seen many times. With the read ending 3 residues before the CDR3 end, the germline J gene is used to fill in that end. The rearrangement links TRBV18 to TRBJ2-7, with 8 bases lining up with TRBD1. CDR3 length equals 15 residues. Unmatched junction bases numbered 2, after V lost 1 base and J lost 0 bases. Per the germline V gene, CDR1 is KGHSH and CDR2 is LQKENI. The CDR3 is CASSPRTGTSYEQYF. The sequenced CDR3 bases are TGTGCCAGCTCACCACGGACAGGGACCTCCTACGAG.

This clone was counted ten times or more. With the read ending 3 residues before the CDR3 end, the germline J gene is used to fill in that end. This chain uses TRBV6-4 with TRBJ2-1; 11 bases agree with TRBD2. The J segment lost 5 bases and the V segment lost 5 bases, leaving 5 bases of the junction unmatched. Germline V gene lookup returns CDR1 MRHNA and CDR2 SNTAGT. The CDR3 spans 15 residues. The sequenced part of the CDR3 DNA is TGTGCCAGCAGTCCCGGGACTAGCGGTGACAATGAG. Amino acids: CASSPGTSGDNE. Given in full, the CDR3 is CASSPGTSGDNEQFF.

This clone has a count of ten or more. The read is 3 residues too short to cover the CDR3 end, so that end is filled in from the germline J gene. The V and J genes are TRBV5-1 and TRBJ2-7; 8 bases are a match to TRBD2. The CDR3 runs to 13 residues. Germline loops: CDR1 SGHRS, CDR2 YFSETQ. Trimming took 0 bases from V and 5 from J; bases not matched to a gene: 1. The CDR3 DNA, read in part, is TGCGCCAGCAGCTTGGGAGCGGGAGACGAG. It translates to CASSLGAGDE. The CDR3 in full is CASSLGAGDEQYF.

This clone has ten or more counts. From the germline J gene comes the end of the CDR3, since the read stops 3 residues before it. The chain has TRBV2 and TRBJ1-4; 12 nucleotides agree with TRBD1. With 6 bases clipped from V and 10 bases from J, the junction kept 6 bases outside the gene matches. This CDR3 is 14 amino acids long. CDR1 is SNHLY and CDR2 is FYNNEI in the germline V gene. CDR3 residues: CASSRGTGGRKLFF. The CDR3 DNA, read in part, is TGTGCCAGCAGCCGCGGGACAGGGGGCAGAAAA.

This clone has ten or more counts. The CDR3 spells CSATPQGIGYGYTF. The DNA read from the CDR3 is TGCAGTGCGACACCTCAGGGGATTGGGTATGGC. The chain combines TRBV20-1 with TRBJ1-2; a possible D gene is TRBD1 (6 bases). The read ends 3 residues shy of where the CDR3 ends; the end is completed using the germline J gene. With 6 bases removed from V and 5 bases from J, the gap between germline ends came to 19 bases. The CDR3 runs to 14 residues. Germline V gene sequence: CDR1 DFQATT, CDR2 SNEGSKA (reference sequence).

At least ten counts were recorded for this clone. The CDR3 here is CASSPTGLALGGYTF. Incomplete CDR3 DNA: TGTGCCAGCTCACCGACAGGGTTGGCCTTAGGAGGC. The chain combines TRBV18 with TRBJ1-2; 7 bases line up with TRBD1. Sequencing ends 3 residues short of the CDR3 end; the germline J gene provides the rest. Per germline, CDR1 KGHSH and CDR2 LQKENI. The CDR3 consists of 15 residues.

This clone was seen ten or more times. The read gets to within 3 residues of the CDR3 end, and the germline J gene fills in the rest. The chain combines TRBV2 with TRBJ2-5; 12 nucleotides line up with TRBD2. CDR3 length equals 15 residues. Germline-derived CDR1 and CDR2 are SNHLY and FYNNEI. The sequenced CDR3 bases are TGTGCATACAGGGCTAGCGGGGGGGCCAGAGAGACC. This translates into CAYRASGGARET. The CDR3 as a whole reads CAYRASGGARETQYF.

This clone was found many times. The read is 3 residues too short to cover the CDR3 end, so that end is filled in from the germline J gene. The rearrangement uses TRBV6-1 and TRBJ1-2; D not certain. This CDR3 comprises 13 residues. V lost 4 bases and J 1 base, leaving 7 bases between the germline ends. Germline assignment: CDR1 MNHNS and CDR2 SASEGT. The CDR3 spells CASSAPLNYGYTF. CDR3 DNA, as far as it was read: TGTGCCAGCAGTGCCCCCCTTAACTATGGC.

This clone occurred many times. The read gets to within 3 residues of the CDR3 end, and the germline J gene fills in the rest. The V gene is TRBV7-9, the J gene TRBJ2-7; 7 positions agree with TRBD1. CDR3 size: 13 residues. CDR1 SEHNR and CDR2 FQNEAQ come from the germline V gene (reference sequence). With 3 bases clipped from V and 6 bases from J, the junction kept 5 bases outside the gene matches. CDR3 DNA (partial): TGTGCCAGCAGCTTGGTTACAGGGGTCGAG. Protein: CASSLVTGVE. The entire CDR3 protein reads CASSLVTGVEQYF.

This clone was counted many times. The read halts 3 residues ahead of the CDR3 end, with the missing end drawn from the germline J gene. This rearrangement joins TRBV20-1 to TRBJ2-7; D is possibly TRBD2 (6 bases). Trimming removed 0 bases at V and 0 bases at J, with 15 bases between. The CDR3 sequence is 16 residues long. Germline V lookup: CDR1 DFQATT, CDR2 SNEGSKA (reference sequence). The CDR3 sequence is CSARDRGPSASYEQYF. Incomplete CDR3 DNA: TGCAGTGCTAGAGATCGGGGTCCTAGCGCCTCCTACGAG.

This clone showed up many times. Read coverage stops 3 residues before the CDR3 terminus; the germline J gene supplies the remainder. The V and J genes are TRBV30 and TRBJ2-7, with 13 bases lining up with TRBD2. V shed 0 bases, J shed 2 bases, and the junction held 13 bases outside the gene matches. Germline loops: CDR1 GTSNPN, CDR2 SVGIG (reference sequence). The CDR3 consists of 19 residues. The sequenced CDR3 bases are TGTGCCTGGAGTGTAAGCCGTAGGACTAGCGGGAGATCCCCCTACGAG. Its translation is CAWSVSRRTSGRSPYE. The CDR3, in full, reads CAWSVSRRTSGRSPYEQYF.

This clone was picked up many times. From the germline J gene comes the end of the CDR3, since the read stops 3 residues before it. V is TRBV7-3 and J is TRBJ2-7, with 11 positions matching TRBD2. Per germline, CDR1 SGHTA and CDR2 FQGTGA. Losses at the gene ends were 5 bases for V and 4 bases for J; bases not matched to a gene: 7. The CDR3 contains 15 residues. The part of the CDR3 DNA that was read is TGTGCCAGCAGCCGTCTTACTAGCGGGGGATACGAG. Its translation is CASSRLTSGGYE. The entire CDR3 is CASSRLTSGGYEQYF.

This clone was seen many times. The read ends 3 residues before the CDR3 terminus; that terminus is restored from the germline J gene. The chain joins TRBV5-1 to TRBJ1-2; TRBD1 matches at 9 bases. The junction had 11 bases not matched to a gene; V was cut back by 0 bases and J by 2 bases. The CDR3 length is 18 residues. Germline loops: CDR1 SGHRS, CDR2 YFSETQ. The sequenced part of the CDR3 DNA is TGCGCCAGCAGCTTGGAGGGACCGACAGGGGGAGGCAACTATGGC. Protein sequence: CASSLEGPTGGGNYG. In full, the CDR3 reads CASSLEGPTGGGNYGYTF.

The sample holds many counts of this clone. With the read ending 3 residues before the CDR3 end, the germline J gene is used to fill in that end. The chain has TRBV2 and TRBJ2-1, with 7 nucleotides matching TRBD2. V was clipped by 6 bases and J by 9 bases; unmatched bases: 8. The CDR3 sequence is 13 residues long. Per the germline V gene, CDR1 is SNHLY and CDR2 is FYNNEI. The covered CDR3 bases are TGTGCCAGCAGGGGGACTACACGGGGTGAG. Translating it yields CASRGTTRGE. The CDR3 reads in full as CASRGTTRGEQFF.

This clone was seen many times. The DNA read from the CDR3 is TGTGCCAGCAGTTTCTCGGGGATGCGTGAAAAA. Protein sequence: CASSFSGMREK. In full, the CDR3 is CASSFSGMREKLFF. The chain has TRBV12-3 or TRBV12-4 and TRBJ1-4; D not resolved. The missing CDR3 end, 3 residues past where the read stops, is filled in from the germline J gene. With 3 bases removed from V and 7 bases from J, the gap between germline ends came to 12 bases. The CDR3 extends over 14 amino acids.

The sample holds many counts of this clone. The CDR3 extends 3 residues past the end of the read, so its final part is completed from the germline J gene. This rearrangement joins TRBV5-3 to TRBJ1-2, with D perhaps matching TRBD1 (5 bases). TRBV5-3 is marked as an open reading frame, function uncertain. Trimming removed 3 bases from V and 4 bases from J, with 16 bases in between. The CDR3 runs 15 residues. The covered CDR3 bases are TGTGCCAGAAGCTCCTCACAGGTCCCAATCTATGGC. It translates to CARSSSQVPIYG. The complete CDR3 reads CARSSSQVPIYGYTF.

This clone was detected ten times or more. The DNA ends 3 residues before the CDR3 does, and the rest of the CDR3 is filled in from the germline J gene. V and J are TRBV15 and TRBJ1-1; D unresolved. Trimming stripped 0 bases from V and 7 bases from J, with 12 bases between. CDR1 and CDR2 (germline): LNHNV, YYDKDF (reference sequence). The CDR3 is 14 residues long. The sequenced part of the CDR3 DNA is TGTGCCACCAGCAGAGATGTAACTAGCAATGAA. This gives the protein CATSRDVTSNE. The whole CDR3 sequence reads CATSRDVTSNEAFF.

This clone was counted ten times or more. The sequence runs out 3 residues before the end of the CDR3; the remainder is reconstructed from the germline J gene. The J gene is TRBJ2-3, the V gene TRBV6-4, with D perhaps matching TRBD1 (5 bases). The V gene lost 3 bases and the J gene lost 2 bases, with 12 bases spanning the gap. Per germline, CDR1 MRHNA and CDR2 SNTAGT. The CDR3 consists of 15 residues. CDR3 DNA (partial): TGTGCCAGCAGTGAATTTGCAGGGTCCACAGATACG. Translated: CASSEFAGSTDT. The full CDR3 is CASSEFAGSTDTQYF.

This clone was found many times. Read coverage stops 3 residues before the CDR3 terminus; the germline J gene supplies the remainder. V usage is TRBV7-8 and J usage is TRBJ2-1; 7 positions agree with TRBD2. This CDR3 has 14 residues. Germline CDR1 reads SGHVS; CDR2 reads FQNEAQ. The trim removed 1 base at V and 9 bases at J, leaving 6 bases unmatched. CDR3 region: CASSLGRSSGEQFF. Incomplete CDR3 DNA: TGTGCCAGCAGCTTAGGCAGGTCTAGCGGTGAG.

This clone appeared many times. The missing CDR3 end, 3 residues past where the read stops, is filled in from the germline J gene. This chain uses TRBV30 with TRBJ2-7; 7 nucleotides agree with TRBD1. This CDR3 contains 14 residues. Germline trimming cut 3 bases from V and 2 bases from J; bases unmatched to any gene: 7. CDR1 and CDR2 from the germline V gene are GTSNPN and SVGIG (reference sequence). The CDR3 DNA, read in part, is TGTGCCTGGAGGAGGTTAGGACAGGCCTACGAG. This codes for CAWRRLGQAYE. The full CDR3 reads CAWRRLGQAYEQYF.

This clone showed up many times. The read stops 3 residues short of the end of the CDR3; the missing end is completed from the germline J gene. The chain recombines TRBV30 with TRBJ2-3; 9 bases match TRBD2. V was pared by 0 bases and J by 0 bases, with 4 bases of the junction left unmatched. Germline V CDR1 and CDR2: GTSNPN, SVGIG (reference sequence). The CDR3 loop spans 16 amino acids. The sequenced part of the CDR3 DNA is TGTGCCTGGAGTGTAAGAAGCGGGAGGAGCACAGATACG. It translates to CAWSVRSGRSTDT. The entire CDR3 is CAWSVRSGRSTDTQYF.